This TCR beta chain derives from a study of T cell responses to AZD1222 COVID-19 vaccine. Study in general: Pooled together were second doses at about 4 or about 12 weeks.

Produced via immunoSEQ multiplex PCR; TCRdb's table is partial and in-frame only. Among approximately 100,000 clones listed, 80% to 90% were seen once. The CDR3 consists of 13 residues. The germline V and J ends were trimmed by 2 bases and 4 bases, with 8 bases remaining between them. Germline loops: CDR1 SGHNT, CDR2 YENEEA. The sample consisted of peripheral blood, taken on day 0 of AZD1222 vaccination. The clonotype comes from an adult in good health. The rearrangement links TRBV11-3 to TRBJ1-2; no firm D call. CDR3 sequence (DNA): TGTGCCAGCAGCTTAAACAGCGGCTATGGCTACACCTTC. Translation: CASSLNSGYGYTF.